Following are 2 T cell receptor beta chains from one sample sequenced in a study of T cell responses to AZD1222 COVID-19 vaccine. Produced via immunoSEQ multiplex PCR; TCRdb's table is partial and in-frame only. The sample consists of some 200,000 clones, approximately 91% of them appearing once. Sequenced material: peripheral blood, taken on day 0 of AZD1222 vaccination. The source is an adult in good health.

The sample holds a few counts of this clone. This chain connects TRBV5-4 to TRBJ2-7; weak D call: TRBD1 (5 bases). This CDR3 is 12 amino acids long. V dropped 0 bases and J dropped 7 bases, with 8 bases sitting between them. Germline CDR1 SGHNT, CDR2 YYREEE (reference sequence). The CDR3 DNA follows: TGTGCCAGCAGCTTGGAGGGGCGTGAGCAGTACTTC. This translates into CASSLEGREQYF. The full variable domain, in which reference TRBV5-4 and TRBJ2-7 provide the parts outside the CDR3, is ETGVTQSPTHLIKTRGQQVTLRCSSQSGHNTVSWYQQALGQGPQFIFQYYREEENGRGNFPPRFSGLQFPNYSSELNVNALELDDSALYLCASSLEGREQYFGPGTRLTVT.

The chain carries TRBV27 and TRBJ1-1; D is possibly TRBD1 (6 bases). Germline loops: CDR1 MNHEY, CDR2 SMNVEV (reference sequence). The CDR3 loop spans 15 amino acids. Between the trimmed V and J ends, which lost 3 bases and 5 bases, there was a span of 16 bases. This CDR3 reads CASSFSGEVITEAFF. In DNA, the CDR3 is TGTGCCAGCAGTTTCTCAGGGGAGGTGATTACTGAAGCTTTCTTT.